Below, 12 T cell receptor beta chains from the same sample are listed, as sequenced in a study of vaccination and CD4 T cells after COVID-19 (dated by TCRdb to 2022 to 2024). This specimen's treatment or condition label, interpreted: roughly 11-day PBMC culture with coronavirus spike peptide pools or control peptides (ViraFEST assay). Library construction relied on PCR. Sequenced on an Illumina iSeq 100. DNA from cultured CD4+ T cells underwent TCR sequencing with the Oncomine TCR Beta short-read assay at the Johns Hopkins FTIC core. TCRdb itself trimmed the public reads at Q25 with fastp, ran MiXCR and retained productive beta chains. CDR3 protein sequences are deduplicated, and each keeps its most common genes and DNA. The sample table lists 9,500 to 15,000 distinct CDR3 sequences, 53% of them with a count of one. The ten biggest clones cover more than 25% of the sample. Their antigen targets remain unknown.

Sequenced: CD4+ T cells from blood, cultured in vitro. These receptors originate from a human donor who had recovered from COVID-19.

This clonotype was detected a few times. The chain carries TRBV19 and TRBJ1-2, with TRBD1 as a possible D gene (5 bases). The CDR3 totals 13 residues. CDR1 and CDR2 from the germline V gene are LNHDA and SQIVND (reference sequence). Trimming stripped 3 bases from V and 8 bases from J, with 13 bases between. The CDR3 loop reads CASSMGPSGGYTF. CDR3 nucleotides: TGTGCCAGTAGTATGGGGCCAAGTGGCGGCTACACCTTC.

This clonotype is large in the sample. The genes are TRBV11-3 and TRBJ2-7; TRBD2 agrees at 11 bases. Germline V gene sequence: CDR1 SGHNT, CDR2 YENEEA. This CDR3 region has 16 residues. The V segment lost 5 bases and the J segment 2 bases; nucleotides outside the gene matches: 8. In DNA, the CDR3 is TGTGCCAGCAGCAAGCCCGGGACTAGCGGAACCTACGAGCAGTACTTC. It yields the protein CASSKPGTSGTYEQYF.

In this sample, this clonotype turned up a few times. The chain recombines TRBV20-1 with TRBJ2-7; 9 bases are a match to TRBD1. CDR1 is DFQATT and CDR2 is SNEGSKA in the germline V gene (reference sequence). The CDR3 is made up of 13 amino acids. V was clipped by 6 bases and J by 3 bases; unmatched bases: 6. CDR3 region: CSARDRASYEQYF. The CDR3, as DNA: TGCAGTGCCAGGGACAGGGCGAGCTACGAGCAGTACTTC.

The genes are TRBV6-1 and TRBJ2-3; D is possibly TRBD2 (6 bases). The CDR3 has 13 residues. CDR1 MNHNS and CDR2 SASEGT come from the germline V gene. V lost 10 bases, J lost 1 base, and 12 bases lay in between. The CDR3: CATHPGGTDTQYF. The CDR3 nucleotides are TGTGCCACCCACCCGGGGGGCACAGATACGCAGTATTTT.

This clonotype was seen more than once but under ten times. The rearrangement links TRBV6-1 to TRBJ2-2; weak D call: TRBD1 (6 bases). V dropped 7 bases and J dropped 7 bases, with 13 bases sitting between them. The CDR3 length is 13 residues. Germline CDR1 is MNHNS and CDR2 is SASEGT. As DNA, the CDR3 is TGTGCCAGCACTGGGCAGGGGATCGGGGAGCTGTTTTTT. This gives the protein CASTGQGIGELFF.

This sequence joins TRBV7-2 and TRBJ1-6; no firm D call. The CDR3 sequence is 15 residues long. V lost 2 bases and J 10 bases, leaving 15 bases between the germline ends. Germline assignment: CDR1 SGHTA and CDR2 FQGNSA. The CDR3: CASSLSSVNGSPLHF. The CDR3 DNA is TGTGCCAGCAGCTTAAGTTCGGTTAATGGGTCACCCCTCCACTTT.

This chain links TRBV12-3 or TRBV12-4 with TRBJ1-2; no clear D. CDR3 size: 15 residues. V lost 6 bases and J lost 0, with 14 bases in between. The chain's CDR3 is CASRASLYPNYGYTF. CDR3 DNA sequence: TGTGCCAGCAGGGCTTCGCTATACCCTAACTATGGCTACACCTTC.

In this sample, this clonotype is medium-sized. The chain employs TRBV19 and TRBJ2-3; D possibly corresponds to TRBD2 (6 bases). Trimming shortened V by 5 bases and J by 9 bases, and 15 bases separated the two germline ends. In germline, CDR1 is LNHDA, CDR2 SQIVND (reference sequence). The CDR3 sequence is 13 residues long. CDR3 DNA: TGTGCCAGTAGTTTCCGTAGACTAGGGACGCAGTATTTT. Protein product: CASSFRRLGTQYF.

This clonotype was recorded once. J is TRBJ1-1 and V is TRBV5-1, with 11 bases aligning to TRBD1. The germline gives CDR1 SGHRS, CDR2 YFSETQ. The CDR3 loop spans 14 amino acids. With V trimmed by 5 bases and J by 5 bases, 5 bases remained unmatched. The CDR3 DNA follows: TGCGCCAGCAGAGTGGGACAGGGGGAGACTGAAGCTTTCTTT. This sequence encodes CASRVGQGETEAFF.

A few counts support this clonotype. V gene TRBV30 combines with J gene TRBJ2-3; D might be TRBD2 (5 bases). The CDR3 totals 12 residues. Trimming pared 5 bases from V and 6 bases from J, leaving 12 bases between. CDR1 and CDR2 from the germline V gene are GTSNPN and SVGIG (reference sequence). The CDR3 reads CAWGLFRDTQYF. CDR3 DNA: TGTGCCTGGGGACTGTTTAGGGATACGCAGTATTTT.

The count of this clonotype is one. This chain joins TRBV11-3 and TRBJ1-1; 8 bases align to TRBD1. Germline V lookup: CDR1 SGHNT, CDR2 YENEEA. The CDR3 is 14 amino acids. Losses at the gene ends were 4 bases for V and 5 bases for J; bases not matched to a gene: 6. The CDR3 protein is CASSSRTGNTEAFF. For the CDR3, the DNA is TGTGCCAGCAGCTCGAGGACAGGGAATACTGAAGCTTTCTTT.

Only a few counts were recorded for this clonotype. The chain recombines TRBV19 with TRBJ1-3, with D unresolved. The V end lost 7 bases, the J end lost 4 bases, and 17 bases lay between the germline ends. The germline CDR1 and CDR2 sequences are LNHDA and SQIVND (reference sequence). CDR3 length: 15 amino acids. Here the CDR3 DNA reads TGTGCCAGTACCCTAGGTAGTACTTTGGGAAACACCATATATTTT. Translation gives CASTLGSTLGNTIYF.